These 11 T cell receptor beta chains originate from one sample sequenced in a study of blood T cell repertoires in COVID-19. Sequencing used immunoSEQ multiplex PCR; TCRdb keeps in-frame clones, though not all of them. The sample yields roughly 200,000 clones, approximately 85% seen once. The material sequenced was peripheral blood. These receptors were obtained from a woman aged 55 to 70 with acute or convalescent COVID-19.

The rearrangement joins TRBV6-5 to TRBJ2-3, with 7 bases aligning to TRBD2. This CDR3 is built from 15 residues. V lost 6 bases, J lost 2 bases, and 8 bases stayed unmatched. Germline-derived CDR1 and CDR2 are MNHEY and SVGAGI. The CDR3 coding sequence is TGTGCCAGCAGGTTCCCAGCGGGAAACACAGATACGCAGTATTTT. Its translation: CASRFPAGNTDTQYF.

The rearrangement links TRBV9 to TRBJ2-3; a possible D gene is TRBD1 (6 bases). The germline V gene has CDR1 SGDLS and CDR2 YYNGEE. V gave up 0 bases and J gave up 4 bases, with 9 bases separating them. The CDR3 spans 14 residues. Written as DNA, the CDR3 is TGTGCCAGCAGCGTAGCATGGACAGCAGATACGCAGTATTTT. It specifies CASSVAWTADTQYF.

This clone was counted between two and nine times. V gene TRBV28 combines with J gene TRBJ2-3, with 7 bases aligning to TRBD2. CDR3 length: 12 residues. The germline gives CDR1 MDHEN, CDR2 SYDVKM. The J segment lost 3 bases and the V segment lost 6 bases, leaving 0 bases of the junction unmatched. In nucleotides, the CDR3 is TGTGCCAGCAGGGGGGGGACAGATACGCAGTATTTT. This sequence encodes CASRGGTDTQYF.

Ten or more counts support this clone. The chain employs TRBV5-1 and TRBJ1-1; 7 bases are a match to TRBD1. Trimming removed 6 bases from V and 4 bases from J; junction bases left unmatched: 21. The germline V gene encodes CDR1 SGHRS and CDR2 YFSETQ. The CDR3 runs to 18 residues. CDR3 nucleotide sequence: TGCGCCAGCACCTCTGTGCCGGGACAGTCCTCAATAGGCACTGAAGCTTTCTTT. This translates into CASTSVPGQSSIGTEAFF.

This sequence joins TRBV2 and TRBJ1-2; a possible D gene is TRBD1 (6 bases). Germline V lookup: CDR1 SNHLY, CDR2 FYNNEI. The CDR3 totals 15 residues. The V and J ends lost 7 bases and 1 base respectively, with 16 bases between them. The CDR3 DNA follows: TGTGCCAGCATCCAGGAGACAGGAAATAACTATGGCTACACCTTC. This gives the protein CASIQETGNNYGYTF.

This clone was counted once. The chain combines TRBV20-1 with TRBJ2-3; no definite D call. Germline V CDR1 and CDR2: DFQATT, SNEGSKA (reference sequence). The CDR3 extends over 14 amino acids. Trimming pared 3 bases from V and 4 bases from J, leaving 14 bases between. The CDR3 DNA reads as TGCAGTGCTAGTTTTGGCAGTCCTTCAGATACGCAGTATTTT. Protein: CSASFGSPSDTQYF.

A word on this clone: This sample includes further DNA sequences coding for the same CDR3. The chain joins TRBV9 to TRBJ2-2, with TRBD2 matching over 9 bases. Germline CDR1 SGDLS, CDR2 YYNGEE. This CDR3 is built from 16 residues. Germline trimming cut 2 bases from V and 2 bases from J; bases unmatched to any gene: 4. CDR3 coding DNA: TGTGCCAGCAGCGTCGCGGGAGGGCCTAACACCGGGGAGCTGTTTTTT. Translation gives CASSVAGGPNTGELFF.

This chain connects TRBV9 to TRBJ1-4; the D gene is possibly TRBD1 (6 bases). Germline V CDR1 and CDR2: SGDLS, YYNGEE. V shed 0 bases and J shed 5 bases, with 11 bases lying between them. CDR3 length equals 15 residues. The CDR3 reads CASSVAGTFNEKLFF. Written as DNA, the CDR3 is TGTGCCAGCAGCGTAGCTGGGACATTCAATGAAAAACTGTTTTTT.

The rearrangement uses TRBV27 and TRBJ1-2; weak D call: TRBD1 (6 bases). This CDR3 is built from 13 residues. The ends were cut back, 2 bases at V and 2 bases at J, with 6 bases in the middle. From germline, CDR1 is MNHEY and CDR2 SMNVEV (reference sequence). The CDR3 loop is CASSLDRNYGYTF. The CDR3 DNA sequence: TGTGCCAGCAGTTTAGACAGGAACTATGGCTACACCTTC.

This chain connects TRBV4-2 to TRBJ2-2; D is uncertain. This CDR3 comprises 15 residues. V lost 0 bases and J lost 2, with 7 bases in between. Germline V gives CDR1 LGHNA, CDR2 YNFKEQ. Written as DNA, the CDR3 is TGTGCCAGCAGCCAAGAAGCGCTTAACACCGGGGAGCTGTTTTTT. This translates into CASSQEALNTGELFF.

The J gene is TRBJ2-1, the V gene TRBV29-1; 8 nucleotides match TRBD2. This CDR3 comprises 15 residues. Germline loops: CDR1 SQVTM, CDR2 ANQGSEA. V was clipped by 6 bases and J by 3 bases; unmatched bases: 10. DNA of the CDR3: TGCAGCGTGGGGGTGGCGGGAGGATTCTACAATGAGCAGTTCTTC. Translating it yields CSVGVAGGFYNEQFF.